These 18 T cell receptor beta chains share one sample of origin, sequenced in a study of T-cell memory formation after mild COVID-19. TCRdb reprocessed the 5' RACE reads via MiXCR and lists one record per CDR3 protein. The data contain 400,000 or so distinct CDR3 sequences, about 19% of them singletons. The source material was PBMCs or a T cell subset sorted from them (not recorded which). Source of these receptors: an adult woman who had mild COVID-19 (a few samples of this study predate the infection). Cell type and time point are not known.

This chain uses TRBV15 with TRBJ2-2; TRBD1 might be the D (6 bases). The CDR3 extends over 16 amino acids. Trimming pared 5 bases from V and 0 bases from J, leaving 13 bases between. Per the germline V gene, CDR1 is LNHNV and CDR2 is YYDKDF (reference sequence). The CDR3 nucleotides read TGTGCCACCAGCCTAGACAGGCTTCCGAACACCGGGGAGCTGTTTTTT. This codes for CATSLDRLPNTGELFF.

The chain couples TRBV7-2 to TRBJ2-7; 8 bases are shared with TRBD2. Germline V gene lookup returns CDR1 SGHTA and CDR2 FQGNSA. V lost 5 bases and J lost 3; bases outside the gene matches: 6. CDR3 length: 14 residues. Written as DNA, the CDR3 is TGTGCCAGCAGCCCCCGGACTAGCAACTACGAGCAGTACTTC. Its protein is CASSPRTSNYEQYF.

This clonotype was counted between two and nine times. V and J are TRBV5-6 and TRBJ2-1; D may be TRBD2 (6 bases). Germline CDR1 and CDR2: SGHDT and YYEEEE. The CDR3 spans 12 residues. V lost 7 bases, J lost 15 bases, and 20 bases lay in between. The CDR3 sequence: CASGDFSGVWFF. The CDR3 nucleotides are TGTGCCAGCGGTGACTTTTCGGGGGTATGGTTCTTC.

This clonotype was observed a few times. V gene TRBV4-1 combines with J gene TRBJ2-7; 7 bases are a match to TRBD1. Germline V gene lookup returns CDR1 MGHRA and CDR2 YSYEKL. CDR3 length equals 14 residues. V was clipped by 4 bases and J by 3 bases; unmatched bases: 6. The CDR3 DNA reads TGCGCCAGCAGCCCCCTAGGGGGCATCTACGAGCAGTACTTC. It translates to CASSPLGGIYEQYF.

This clonotype appeared many times. The J gene is TRBJ2-4, the V gene TRBV18; TRBD2 agrees at 7 bases. After removal of 6 bases from V and 8 bases from J, the junction contained 10 bases not matched to a gene. Germline lookup yields CDR1 KGHSH and CDR2 LQKENI. The CDR3 has 14 residues. The CDR3 nucleotides read TGTGCCAGCTCTAGCCTGAGCGGGACGGACATTCAGTACTTC. Translation gives CASSSLSGTDIQYF.

This clonotype showed up just a few times. The chain carries TRBV18 and TRBJ2-7; 7 bases map to TRBD1. Germline loops: CDR1 KGHSH, CDR2 LQKENI. V dropped 3 bases and J dropped 2; count of bases not matched to a gene: 4. This CDR3 has 14 amino acids. CDR3 sequence reads: CASSPSTGTYEQYF. DNA for the CDR3: TGTGCCAGCTCACCGTCGACAGGGACCTACGAGCAGTACTTC.

The V call is TRBV5-1, the J call TRBJ2-3; D perhaps matches TRBD2 (5 bases). The CDR3 sequence is 17 residues long. CDR1 is SGHRS, CDR2 YFSETQ, per germline. Trimming stripped 0 bases from V and 3 bases from J, with 17 bases between. Here the CDR3 reads CASSLVFLRGNTDTQYF. CDR3 nucleotides: TGCGCCAGCAGCTTGGTCTTTCTTCGGGGAAATACAGATACGCAGTATTTT.

This chain joins TRBV29-1 and TRBJ2-1; 10 bases are a match to TRBD2. The CDR3 spans 14 residues. CDR1 and CDR2 (germline): SQVTM, ANQGSEA. J was trimmed by 6 bases and V by 4 bases; bases with no gene match: 6. CDR3 sequence: CSVVPSGRGNEQFF. For the CDR3, the DNA is TGCAGCGTTGTCCCTAGCGGGAGAGGCAATGAGCAGTTCTTC.

The chain employs TRBV24-1 and TRBJ2-3, with TRBD2 matching over 10 bases. The J segment lost 4 bases and the V segment lost 4 bases, leaving 13 bases of the junction unmatched. The CDR3 extends over 18 amino acids. Germline-derived CDR1 and CDR2 are KGHDR and SFDVKD. The CDR3 region has the DNA TGTGCCACCAGTGACCGATGGACTAGCGGCCGGCGGGCAGATACGCAGTATTTT. Translation gives CATSDRWTSGRRADTQYF.

J is TRBJ1-1 and V is TRBV5-1; D gene ambiguous. Trimming removed 5 bases at V and 1 base at J, with 9 bases between. The germline V gene has CDR1 SGHRS and CDR2 YFSETQ. The CDR3 sequence is 13 residues long. The CDR3 sequence is CASRARQNTEAFF. The DNA of the CDR3 is TGCGCCAGCAGAGCCCGACAGAACACTGAAGCTTTCTTT.

This chain connects TRBV5-6 to TRBJ2-1, with D perhaps assigned TRBD1 or TRBD2 (6 bases each). V lost 4 bases to trimming and J lost 2 bases, with 25 bases between them. There are 19 residues in the CDR3. Germline lookup yields CDR1 SGHDT and CDR2 YYEEEE. The CDR3 region has the DNA TGTGCCAGCAGCCTTCCCTGGGGGGCTCACGAAACGACCTACAATGAGCAGTTCTTC. Translation: CASSLPWGAHETTYNEQFF. The full variable domain, completed using reference TRBV5-6 and TRBJ2-1, is DAGVTQSPTHLIKTRGQQVTLRCSPKSGHDTVSWYQQALGQGPQFIFQYYEEEERQRGNFPDRFSGHQFPNYSSELNVNALLLGDSALYLCASSLPWGAHETTYNEQFFGPGTRLTVL.

This rearrangement joins TRBV19 to TRBJ1-1; 8 bases fit TRBD1. CDR1 and CDR2 (germline): LNHDA, SQIVND (reference sequence). The CDR3 has 15 amino acids. The junction had 3 bases not matched to a gene; V was cut back by 3 bases and J by 0 bases. The CDR3 reads CASSMPGGMNTEAFF. The CDR3 region has the DNA TGTGCCAGTAGTATGCCAGGGGGCATGAACACTGAAGCTTTCTTT.

This sequence joins TRBV4-1 and TRBJ2-7; TRBD2 matches 12 bases. Per germline, CDR1 MGHRA and CDR2 YSYEKL. The CDR3 length is 17 residues. V shed 0 bases and J 3 bases; nucleotides not matched to a gene: 6. CDR3 bases: TGCGCCAGCAGCCAAGAACCGACTAGCGGGGGTGACTACGAGCAGTACTTC. Its protein product is CASSQEPTSGGDYEQYF.

J is TRBJ2-7 and V is TRBV12-3 or TRBV12-4; D is perhaps TRBD2 (6 bases). The CDR3 loop spans 13 amino acids. The ends were cut back, 4 bases at V and 5 bases at J, with 12 bases in the middle. The CDR3 region is CASSSGGGNEQYF. Here the CDR3 DNA reads TGTGCCAGCAGTTCTGGTGGGGGGAACGAGCAGTACTTC.

The J gene is TRBJ2-1, the V gene TRBV15; no clear D gene. Germline V gene lookup returns CDR1 LNHNV and CDR2 YYDKDF (reference sequence). V gave up 4 bases and J gave up 0 bases, with 10 bases separating them. The CDR3 contains 15 residues. CDR3 residues: CATSISRSSYNEQFF. CDR3 nucleotide sequence: TGTGCCACCAGCATTTCTAGATCCTCCTACAATGAGCAGTTCTTC.

The gene calls are TRBV14 and TRBJ2-5; D is ambiguous. Trimming removed 4 bases from V and 2 bases from J, with 11 bases in between. CDR3 length equals 14 residues. The germline V gene encodes CDR1 SGHDN and CDR2 FVKESK. CDR3: CASSLLDVQETQYF. The CDR3 region has the DNA TGTGCCAGCAGCCTCCTCGACGTTCAAGAGACCCAGTACTTC.

Only a few counts were recorded for this clonotype. V usage is TRBV7-3 and J usage is TRBJ2-5; the D gene is possibly TRBD2 (6 bases). The V and J ends lost 4 bases and 5 bases respectively, with 17 bases between them. This CDR3 spans 15 amino acids. Germline assignment: CDR1 SGHTA and CDR2 FQGTGA. The CDR3 loop reads CASSSQVGGAETQYF. The CDR3 DNA follows: TGTGCCAGCAGCTCCCAGGTGGGGGGAGCGGAGACCCAGTACTTC.

This clonotype was observed a few times. The chain couples TRBV5-1 to TRBJ1-1, with 9 bases that match TRBD1. V dropped 2 bases and J dropped 8; count of bases not matched to a gene: 4. The germline V gene encodes CDR1 SGHRS and CDR2 YFSETQ. This CDR3 is 13 amino acids long. The CDR3 DNA follows: TGCGCCAGCAGCTTTGGACAGGGGAGGGAAGCTTTCTTT. It yields the protein CASSFGQGREAFF.